Below, 20 T cell receptor beta chains from the same sample are listed, as sequenced in a study of blood T cells in healthy people across ages. Through a sample-barcoded 5' primer and a J-beta primer mix, a second PCR was run for about 7 to 12 cycles. MiXCR was run by TCRdb on the 5' RACE reads, yielding one entry per CDR3 protein. In the table there are about 1.6 million distinct CDR3 sequences, around 35% of which are singletons. The sample comprised blood. The source is a woman in her twenties or thirties in good health.

This chain links TRBV15 with TRBJ2-1; 7 positions match TRBD2. The V gene's germline CDR1 is LNHNV and CDR2 YYDKDF (reference sequence). V trimming: 5 bases; J trimming: 4 bases; junction bases outside the gene matches: 5. There are 14 residues in the CDR3. CDR3 nucleotides: TGTGCCACCAGCGTGGCGGGGGATTACAATGAGCAGTTCTTC. It translates to CATSVAGDYNEQFF.

This chain uses TRBV6-6 with TRBJ2-5; D possibly matches TRBD1 or TRBD2 (5 bases each). The germline gives CDR1 MNHNY, CDR2 SVGAGI (reference sequence). The V gene lost 8 bases and the J gene lost 2 bases, with 18 bases spanning the gap. CDR3 length: 15 amino acids. CDR3 coding DNA: TGTGCCAGCCGCCAAGCCGGGACGGAGCAAGAGACCCAGTACTTC. Its protein product is CASRQAGTEQETQYF.

In its sample, this clonotype was seen a few times. V is TRBV5-1 and J is TRBJ2-7; TRBD2 matches 10 bases. Germline CDR1 reads SGHRS; CDR2 reads YFSETQ. V lost 4 bases to trimming and J lost 7 bases; unmatched junction nucleotides: 11. CDR3 length equals 15 residues. Written as DNA, the CDR3 is TGCGCCAGCAGCCCTAGCGGGAGCAGGACGGGAGAGCAGTACTTC. Its protein is CASSPSGSRTGEQYF.

The rearrangement joins TRBV10-3 to TRBJ2-1; 10 nucleotides align to TRBD1. Germline loops: CDR1 ENHRY, CDR2 SYGVKD. V shed 4 bases, J shed 4 bases, and the junction held 7 bases outside the gene matches. This CDR3 comprises 16 residues. This chain's CDR3 is CAISVGTGAGYNEQFF. Written as DNA, the CDR3 is TGTGCCATCAGTGTAGGGACAGGGGCAGGATACAATGAGCAGTTCTTC.

This clonotype was counted at least ten times. The chain couples TRBV3-1 to TRBJ1-1; the D is unclear. The CDR3 runs 14 residues. Germline values: CDR1 LGHDT, CDR2 YNNKEL (reference sequence). The V end was cut by 2 bases, the J end by 6 bases, with 13 bases between. The CDR3 sequence: CASSQQDVSSEAFF. The CDR3, as DNA: TGTGCCAGCAGCCAACAGGACGTAAGCTCTGAAGCTTTCTTT.

V gene TRBV20-1 combines with J gene TRBJ2-5, with TRBD2 identical over 7 bases. J gave up 4 bases and V 5 bases, and 13 bases lay outside the gene matches. CDR3 length equals 15 residues. Per germline, CDR1 DFQATT and CDR2 SNEGSKA (reference sequence). Here the CDR3 reads CSAGVGGSGGETQYF. The CDR3 DNA reads TGCAGTGCTGGAGTCGGGGGATCGGGGGGAGAGACCCAGTACTTC.

V is TRBV20-1 and J is TRBJ1-6; D is perhaps TRBD1 (5 bases). Germline V CDR1 and CDR2: DFQATT, SNEGSKA (reference sequence). The CDR3 totals 12 residues. The germline V and J ends were trimmed by 3 bases and 9 bases, with 9 bases remaining between them. The CDR3 is CSARTAGSPLHF. The CDR3 coding sequence is TGCAGTGCTAGGACAGCGGGTTCACCCCTCCACTTT.

This clonotype was picked up many times. The rearrangement links TRBV5-4 to TRBJ1-2; TRBD1 matches 9 bases. CDR3 size: 16 residues. V trimming: 4 bases; J trimming: 5 bases; junction bases outside the gene matches: 12. Germline V gene lookup returns CDR1 SGHNT and CDR2 YYREEE (reference sequence). CDR3 sequence (DNA): TGTGCCAGCAGCCTGGGACAGGGTGTTAGCCTGTATGGCTACACCTTC. Translated: CASSLGQGVSLYGYTF. The whole variable domain, filled in from reference TRBV5-4 and TRBJ1-2, reads ETGVTQSPTHLIKTRGQQVTLRCSSQSGHNTVSWYQQALGQGPQFIFQYYREEENGRGNFPPRFSGLQFPNYSSELNVNALELDDSALYLCASSLGQGVSLYGYTFGSGTRLTVV.

The chain combines TRBV7-2 with TRBJ2-1; 9 bases agree with TRBD1. The germline V gene has CDR1 SGHTA and CDR2 FQGNSA. The J segment lost 0 bases and the V segment lost 10 bases, leaving 4 bases of the junction unmatched. The CDR3 is 14 amino acids. The CDR3 nucleotides read TGTGCCAATCGACAGGGGGGCTCCTACAATGAGCAGTTCTTC. Translating gives CANRQGGSYNEQFF.

The rearrangement joins TRBV5-1 to TRBJ1-2; D is uncertain. Deletions cut 0 bases from V and 3 bases from J, with 12 bases between. The CDR3 loop spans 15 amino acids. Germline CDR1 SGHRS, CDR2 YFSETQ. In nucleotides, the CDR3 is TGCGCCAGCAGCTTGGCCGAGAGCGGATACTATGGCTACACCTTC. As protein: CASSLAESGYYGYTF. Supplemented by reference TRBV5-1 and TRBJ1-2, the full variable domain reads KAGVTQTPRYLIKTRGQQVTLSCSPISGHRSVSWYQQTPGQGLQFLFEYFSETQRNKGNFPGRFSGRQFSNSRSEMNVSTLELGDSALYLCASSLAESGYYGYTFGSGTRLTVV.

This clonotype was seen many times. V is TRBV4-1 and J is TRBJ2-5; 8 nucleotides align to TRBD2. CDR3 length equals 14 residues. Trimming removed 6 bases from V and 4 bases from J; junction bases left unmatched: 7. Looked up from germline, CDR1 is MGHRA and CDR2 is YSYEKL. CDR3 residues: CASRAGVEAETQYF. For the CDR3, the DNA is TGCGCCAGCAGAGCGGGAGTGGAAGCAGAGACCCAGTACTTC.

The chain combines TRBV4-1 with TRBJ2-1; D is undetermined. CDR3 length: 13 residues. Trimming took 3 bases from V and 8 from J, leaving 11 bases between them. Germline V gives CDR1 MGHRA, CDR2 YSYEKL. The CDR3 DNA reads as TGCGCCAGCAGCCAGAGTACAAACTATGAGCAGTTCTTC. Amino acid sequence: CASSQSTNYEQFF.

This chain uses TRBV3-1 with TRBJ1-2; D is ambiguous. V lost 1 base and J lost 3, with 6 bases in between. CDR3 length: 13 residues. Germline CDR1 reads LGHDT; CDR2 reads YNNKEL (reference sequence). The CDR3 nucleotides are TGTGCCAGCAGCCAAGTGAACGACTATGGCTACACCTTC. Translating it yields CASSQVNDYGYTF.

The J gene is TRBJ2-7, the V gene TRBV6-6, with TRBD1 identical over 8 bases. The J segment lost 7 bases and the V segment lost 6 bases, leaving 2 bases of the junction unmatched. The CDR3 consists of 11 residues. Germline CDR1 and CDR2: MNHNY and SVGAGI (reference sequence). The DNA of the CDR3 is TGTGCCAGCAGGGACAGGGTTGAGCAGTACTTC. Protein: CASRDRVEQYF.

The sample holds a few counts of this clonotype. The gene calls are TRBV12-3 or TRBV12-4 and TRBJ1-6; D perhaps matches TRBD1 (5 bases). The CDR3 contains 16 residues. The V end lost 3 bases, the J end lost 0 bases, and 9 bases lay between the germline ends. In DNA form, the CDR3 reads TGTGCCAGCAGTTTTGCAGGGAGCTCCTATAATTCACCCCTCCACTTT. It specifies CASSFAGSSYNSPLHF.

This clonotype was counted between two and nine times. The V and J genes are TRBV5-1 and TRBJ2-3; D possibly uses TRBD1 or TRBD2 (5 bases each). Germline V gene lookup returns CDR1 SGHRS and CDR2 YFSETQ. The length of the CDR3 is 16 residues. With 2 bases removed from V and 2 bases from J, the gap between germline ends came to 15 bases. In DNA form, the CDR3 reads TGCGCCAGCAGCTTTGGGGGAGAATTCTCCACAGATACGCAGTATTTT. Its protein product is CASSFGGEFSTDTQYF.

This clonotype was counted a single time. The chain links TRBV7-9 to TRBJ2-3, with D perhaps matching TRBD2 (5 bases). The V and J ends lost 5 bases and 5 bases respectively, with 23 bases between them. CDR1 is SEHNR, CDR2 FQNEAQ, per germline (reference sequence). This CDR3 has 17 amino acids. As DNA, the CDR3 is TGTGCCAGCAGCCCACAACCGGGGAAGGGAAGGAGAGATACGCAGTATTTT. As protein: CASSPQPGKGRRDTQYF.

The chain employs TRBV7-9 and TRBJ2-7; no clear D gene. Between the trimmed V and J ends, which lost 2 bases and 0 bases, there was a span of 11 bases. Germline CDR1 SEHNR, CDR2 FQNEAQ (reference sequence). CDR3 length: 15 residues. The CDR3 DNA follows: TGTGCCAGCAGCTTATTAGGGCTCAACTCCTACGAGCAGTACTTC. It translates to CASSLLGLNSYEQYF.

The J gene is TRBJ2-3, the V gene TRBV20-1, with no clear D. The germline gives CDR1 DFQATT, CDR2 SNEGSKA (reference sequence). V was shortened by 4 bases and J by 0 bases, with 14 bases between the two germline ends. This CDR3 comprises 15 residues. The CDR3 loop is CSAMADIGSTDTQYF. CDR3 nucleotide sequence: TGCAGTGCTATGGCAGATATTGGAAGCACAGATACGCAGTATTTT.

V gene TRBV9 combines with J gene TRBJ1-5; TRBD1 might be the D (5 bases). The CDR3 runs to 14 residues. Trimming shortened V by 0 bases and J by 10 bases, and 14 bases separated the two germline ends. Germline CDR1 is SGDLS and CDR2 is YYNGEE. CDR3 sequence reads: CASSVAPGIEPQHF. CDR3 sequence (DNA): TGTGCCAGCAGCGTAGCTCCAGGGATAGAACCCCAGCATTTT. The whole variable domain, remainder taken from reference TRBV9 and TRBJ1-5, is DSGVTQTPKHLITATGQRVTLRCSPRSGDLSVYWYQQSLDQGLQFLIQYYNGEERAKGNILERFSAQQFPDLHSELNLSSLELGDSALYFCASSVAPGIEPQHFGDGTRLSIL.